This T cell receptor beta chain was identified during a study of T-cell reconstitution after alpha-beta-depleted transplantation in children. Regarding the study as a whole: Expanded clones from the graft, numbering several hundred, reportedly supplied alpha-beta T cells about two months after transplant.

Library preparation (for TCRbeta) was performed with unique molecular identifiers. TCRdb itself ran the PCR reads through MiXCR, one entry per CDR3 protein. The data hold around 800,000 distinct CDR3 sequences, with around 15% observed a single time. This clonotype was observed at least ten times. Its antigen remains unidentified. The sequenced sample was PBMCs, mostly from graft donor cells, obtained 360 days after TCRalphabeta/CD19-depleted stem cell transplant. This TCR was sampled from a male patient younger than 18 who had a stem cell transplant for acute lymphoblastic leukemia, so the T cells may come from the graft donor.

The DNA for the CDR3 is TGTGCCAGCAGCCGTGCTGCACTTGCGAACACCGGGGAGCTGTTTTTT. Translation gives CASSRAALANTGELFF. The V call is TRBV7-9, the J call TRBJ2-2; D not resolved. Germline values: CDR1 SEHNR, CDR2 FQNEAQ (reference sequence). With 5 bases removed from V and 0 bases from J, the gap between germline ends came to 13 bases. This CDR3 comprises 16 residues. Complete variable domain (other parts from reference TRBV7-9 and TRBJ2-2): DTGVSQNPRHKITKRGQNVTFRCDPISEHNRLYWYRQTLGQGPEFLTYFQNEAQLEKSRLLSDRFSAERPKGSFSTLEIQRTEQGDSAMYLCASSRAALANTGELFFGEGSRLTVL.